The clone carrying this TCR beta chain appeared once. The antigen remains unidentified. The sample originates from a study of T cell responses to AZD1222 COVID-19 vaccine. Overall study findings and caveats: At baseline, just a handful of AZD1222 recipients tested seropositive.

TCRdb's table, derived via immunoSEQ multiplex PCR, lists solely in-frame clones and lacks some. In the table there are some 250,000 clones, 90% to 95% of which are singletons. Second-dose intervals near 4 or 12 weeks were combined. CDR3 size: 15 residues. Trimming stripped 3 bases from V and 2 bases from J, with 13 bases between. The germline V gene has CDR1 LNHDA and CDR2 SQIVND (reference sequence). The genes are TRBV19 and TRBJ1-2; D is perhaps TRBD1 (5 bases). The sample was peripheral blood, taken 28 days after the second AZD1222 dose. The receptor comes from an adult who received the AZD1222 COVID-19 vaccine. For the CDR3, the DNA is TGTGCCAGTAGTATGACGGGGAGACAGAACTATGGCTACACCTTC. Amino acids: CASSMTGRQNYGYTF.